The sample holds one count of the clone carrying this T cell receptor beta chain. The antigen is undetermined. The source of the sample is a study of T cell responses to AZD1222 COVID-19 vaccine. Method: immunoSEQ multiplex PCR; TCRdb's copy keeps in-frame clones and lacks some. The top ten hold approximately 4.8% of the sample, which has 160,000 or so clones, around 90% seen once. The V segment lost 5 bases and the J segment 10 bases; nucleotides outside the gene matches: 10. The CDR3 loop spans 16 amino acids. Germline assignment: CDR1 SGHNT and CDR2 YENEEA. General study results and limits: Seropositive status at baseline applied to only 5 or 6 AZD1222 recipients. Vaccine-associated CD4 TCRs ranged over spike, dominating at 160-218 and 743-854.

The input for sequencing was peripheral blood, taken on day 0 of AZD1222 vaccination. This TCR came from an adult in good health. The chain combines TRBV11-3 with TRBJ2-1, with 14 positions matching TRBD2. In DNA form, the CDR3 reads TGTGCCAGCAGCCGGAGACTAGCGGGAGGGCCGAAGGAGCAGTTCTTC. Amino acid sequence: CASSRRLAGGPKEQFF.